This T cell receptor beta chain is from a study of T cells in Graves' hyperthyroidism and ophthalmopathy (dated 2019 in TCRdb). Study-wide context: Peripheral blood samples were taken at initial diagnosis, before any treatment was given. Whether ophthalmopathy could be predicted prospectively was tested in an independent validation cohort made up of under 20 hyperthyroidism patients plus 17 patients who later progressed to ophthalmopathy. After sampling, hyperthyroidism patients received methimazole starting at 30 mg daily, and ophthalmopathy patients received high-dose intravenous methylprednisolone. A discovery cohort of around 100 patients, 43 with Graves' ophthalmopathy and approximately 55 with stable Graves' hyperthyroidism, was used to find distinguishing TCR V-J signatures. TCR Vbeta CDR3 sequencing of some 140 peripheral blood samples (about 45 ophthalmopathy, roughly 74 hyperthyroidism and approximately 17 progressor patients) is reported in the paper. For training and testing, the 95 to 100 patients in the discovery cohort were randomly divided in a 7:3 ratio. In addition, the study compared T-cell repertoires in thyroid tissue and in blood from roughly 6 Graves' hyperthyroidism patients.

General findings and caveats noted by the study authors: Sample size was not statistically predetermined, and investigators were not blinded to group allocation. Most expanded thyroid clonotypes (frequency above 0.001) were also detected in blood, suggesting blood repertoires may reflect thyroid immune responses. In validation, the model predicted progression to ophthalmopathy with 65% to 71% sensitivity and less than 80% specificity, a median of about 6.7 months before onset. Ophthalmopathy was separated from stable hyperthyroidism by a 13 V-J signature model, with roughly 88% sensitivity and 81% to 83% specificity obtained in cross-validation and 80%/75% obtained in testing.

17 amino acids form the CDR3, both terminal residues included. Only CDR3 DNA is held: 51 bases, read in frame from base 1. Sequences MDHEN (CDR1) and SYDVKM (CDR2) are obtained from the germline V gene. Unmatched junction bases come to 13, with V trimmed by 6 bases and J by 2 bases. Moderately to severely active disease, a Clinical Activity Score of at least 3, a NOSPECS grade of at least 4, and a duration under 3 months were present in ophthalmopathy patients. Any patient with an uncontrolled infection, another autoimmune disease, pregnancy or lactation was excluded. Diagnoses were established on the basis of clinical symptoms, serum thyroxine and TRAb, thyroid ultrasound, and orbital computed tomography. PBMCs were isolated from 10 ml of fresh peripheral blood by Ficoll-Paque density gradient centrifugation. Total RNA was extracted with Trizol reagent, and quality was checked on an Agilent 2100 Bioanalyzer.

The TCR beta CDR3 regions were amplified from RNA transcripts. The TCR CDR3 was subjected to a first round of RT-PCR using the HTBI primer set and the Qiagen OneStep RT-PCR kit. Libraries were constructed in a second round of multiplex PCR, after which size selection and purification were carried out. Sequencing of the libraries was done on an Illumina HiSeq2000 using paired-end 100 bp reads. The authors processed their data as follows. SOAPnuke was used to process the raw data, removing reads that contained adapters or uncalled bases, had a mean Phred below 15, or lacked an exact match to the constant primer or identifier. COPE v1.2.5 was used to merge the high-quality paired reads, and each unique nucleotide sequence was defined as a clonotype. MiTCR v1.1 was used to align clonotypes to the IMGT TRBV, TRBD and TRBJ reference segments. Only V-J combinations with frequency above 0.0001, covering 99.2% of repertoires, were analysed. A TCS score was defined as the ratio between F50 (clonal expansion) and ExV (chaos), using BLOSUM62-based TCRdist between CDR3 peptides within each V-J. Welch's t-statistics and random forest reduced just over 500 V-J features to roughly 13, which were used in a naive Bayes classifier (R e1071). The public reads were run again by TCRdb, first through fastp at Q25 and then through MiXCR, and only productive beta chains were kept. Every distinct CDR3 protein forms one entry, paired with its most common genes and DNA. The V and J calls here are based on TCRdb, not the publication. A total of 640,000 or so distinct CDR3 sequences appear in this sample, 14% of them only once. Of the sample, approximately 6.4% is held by the ten largest clones.

On this clonotype itself: The antigen it binds to is not known. The conserved phenylalanine or tryptophan normally closing the CDR3 is absent here, so this likely arose from a read error.

Input material: blood. This sequence was found in a woman aged 18-30 years with Graves' ophthalmopathy. The chain uses TRBV28 and TRBJ2-7; 10 central nucleotides agree with TRBD1. The DNA sequence is given as TGTGCCAGCAGCTACCTTCCGGGACAGGGGCCTACCTACGAGCAGTACCTC. Its translation reads: CASSYLPGQGPTYEQYL.